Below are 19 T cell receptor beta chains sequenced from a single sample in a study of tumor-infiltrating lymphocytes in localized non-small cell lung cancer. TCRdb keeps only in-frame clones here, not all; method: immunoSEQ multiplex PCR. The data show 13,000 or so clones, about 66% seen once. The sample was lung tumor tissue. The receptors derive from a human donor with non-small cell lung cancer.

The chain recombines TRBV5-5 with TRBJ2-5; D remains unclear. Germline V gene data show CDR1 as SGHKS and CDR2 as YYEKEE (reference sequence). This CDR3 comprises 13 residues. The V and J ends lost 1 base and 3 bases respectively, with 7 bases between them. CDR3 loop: CASSLPGKETQYF. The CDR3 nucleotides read TGTGCCAGCAGCTTGCCCGGCAAAGAGACCCAGTACTTC.

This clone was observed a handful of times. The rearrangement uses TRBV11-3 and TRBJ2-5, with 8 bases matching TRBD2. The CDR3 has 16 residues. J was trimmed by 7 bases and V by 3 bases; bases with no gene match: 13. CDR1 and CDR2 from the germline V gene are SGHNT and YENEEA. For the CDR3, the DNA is TGTGCCAGCAGCTTGGGCCTAGCGGGTCACTCGGGGACCCAGTACTTC. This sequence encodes CASSLGLAGHSGTQYF. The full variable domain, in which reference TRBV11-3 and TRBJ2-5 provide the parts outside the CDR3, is EAGVVQSPRYKIIEKKQPVAFWCNPISGHNTLYWYLQNLGQGPELLIRYENEEAVDDSQLPKDRFSAERLKGVDSTLKIQPAELGDSAVYLCASSLGLAGHSGTQYFGPGTRLLVL.

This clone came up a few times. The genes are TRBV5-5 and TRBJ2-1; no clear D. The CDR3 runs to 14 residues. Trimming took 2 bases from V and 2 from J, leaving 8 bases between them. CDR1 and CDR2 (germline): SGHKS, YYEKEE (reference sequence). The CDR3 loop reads CASSLSRAYNEQFF. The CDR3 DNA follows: TGTGCCAGCAGCTTATCACGGGCCTACAATGAGCAGTTCTTC.

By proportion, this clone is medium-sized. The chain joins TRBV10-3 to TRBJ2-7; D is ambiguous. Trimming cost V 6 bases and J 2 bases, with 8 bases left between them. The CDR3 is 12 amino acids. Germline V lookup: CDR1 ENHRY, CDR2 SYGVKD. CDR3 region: CAIRKETYEQYF. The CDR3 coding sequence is TGTGCCATCAGGAAGGAAACCTACGAGCAGTACTTC.

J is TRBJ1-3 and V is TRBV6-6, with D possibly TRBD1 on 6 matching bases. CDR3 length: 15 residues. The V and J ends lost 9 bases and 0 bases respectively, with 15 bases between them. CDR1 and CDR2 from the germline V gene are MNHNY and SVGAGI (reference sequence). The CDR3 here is CASTQDSYSGNTIYF. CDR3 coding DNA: TGTGCCAGTACCCAGGACAGCTACTCTGGAAACACCATATATTTT.

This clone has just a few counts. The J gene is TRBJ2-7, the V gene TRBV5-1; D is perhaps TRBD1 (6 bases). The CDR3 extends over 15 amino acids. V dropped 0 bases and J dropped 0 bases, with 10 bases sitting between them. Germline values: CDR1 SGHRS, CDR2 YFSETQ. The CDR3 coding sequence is TGCGCCAGCAGCTTGGGAACAGGGCTCTCCTACGAGCAGTACTTC. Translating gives CASSLGTGLSYEQYF.

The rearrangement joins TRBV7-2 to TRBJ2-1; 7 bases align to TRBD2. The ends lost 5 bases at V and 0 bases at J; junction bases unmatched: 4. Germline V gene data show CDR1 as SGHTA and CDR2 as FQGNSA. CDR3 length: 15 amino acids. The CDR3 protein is CASSATGGSYNEQFF. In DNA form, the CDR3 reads TGTGCCAGCAGCGCTACGGGGGGCTCCTACAATGAGCAGTTCTTC.

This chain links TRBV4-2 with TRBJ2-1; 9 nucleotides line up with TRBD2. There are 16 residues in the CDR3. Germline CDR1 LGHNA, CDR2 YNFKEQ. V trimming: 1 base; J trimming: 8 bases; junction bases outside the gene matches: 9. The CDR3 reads CASSQGAGGSLDEQFF. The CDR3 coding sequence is TGTGCCAGCAGCCAAGGCGCGGGAGGGTCGTTGGATGAGCAGTTCTTC.

CDR3 in DNA: TGTGCCAGTCGACAGGGGGTTTCCTACGAGCAGTACTTC. The encoded protein is CASRQGVSYEQYF. The chain couples TRBV6-1 to TRBJ2-7; 9 bases align to TRBD1. CDR1 and CDR2 (germline): MNHNS, SASEGT. The ends lost 9 bases at V and 1 base at J; junction bases unmatched: 4. This CDR3 spans 13 amino acids.

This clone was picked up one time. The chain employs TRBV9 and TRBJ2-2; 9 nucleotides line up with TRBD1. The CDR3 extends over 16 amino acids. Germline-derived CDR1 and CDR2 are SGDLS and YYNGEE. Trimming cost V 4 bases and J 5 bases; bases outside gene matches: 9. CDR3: CASSPRQGVLTGELFF. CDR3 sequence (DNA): TGTGCCAGCAGCCCGAGACAGGGGGTTTTAACCGGGGAGCTGTTTTTT.

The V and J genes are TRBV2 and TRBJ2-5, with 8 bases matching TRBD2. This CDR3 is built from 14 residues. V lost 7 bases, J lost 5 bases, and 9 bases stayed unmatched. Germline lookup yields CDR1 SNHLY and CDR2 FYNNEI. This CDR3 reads CASTLRTSSETQYF. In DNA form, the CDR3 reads TGTGCCAGCACCCTGCGGACTAGCTCGGAGACCCAGTACTTC.

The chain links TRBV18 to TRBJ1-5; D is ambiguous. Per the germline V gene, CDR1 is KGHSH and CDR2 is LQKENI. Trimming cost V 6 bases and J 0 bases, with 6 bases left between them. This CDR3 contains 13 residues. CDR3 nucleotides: TGTGCCAGCTCTCTCGGTAGCAATCAGCCCCAGCATTTT. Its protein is CASSLGSNQPQHF. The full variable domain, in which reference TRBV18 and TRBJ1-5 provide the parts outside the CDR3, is NAGVMQNPRHLVRRRGQEARLRCSPMKGHSHVYWYRQLPEEGLKFMVYLQKENIIDESGMPKERFSAEFPKEGPSILRIQQVVRGDSAAYFCASSLGSNQPQHFGDGTRLSIL.

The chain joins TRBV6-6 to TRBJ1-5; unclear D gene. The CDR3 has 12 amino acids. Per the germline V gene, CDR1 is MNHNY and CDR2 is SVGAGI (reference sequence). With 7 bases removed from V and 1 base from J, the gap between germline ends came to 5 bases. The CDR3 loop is CASKESNQPQHF. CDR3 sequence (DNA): TGTGCCAGCAAGGAGAGCAATCAGCCCCAGCATTTT.

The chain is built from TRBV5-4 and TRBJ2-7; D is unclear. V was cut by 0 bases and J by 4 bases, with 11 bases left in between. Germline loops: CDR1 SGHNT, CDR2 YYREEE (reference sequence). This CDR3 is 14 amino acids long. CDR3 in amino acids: CASSLDIGLYEQYF. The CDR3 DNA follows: TGTGCCAGCAGCTTGGACATAGGGCTTTACGAGCAGTACTTC.

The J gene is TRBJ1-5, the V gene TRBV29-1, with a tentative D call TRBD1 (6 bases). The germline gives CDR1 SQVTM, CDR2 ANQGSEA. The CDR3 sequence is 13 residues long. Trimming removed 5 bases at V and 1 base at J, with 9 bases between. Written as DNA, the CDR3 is TGCAGCGTTCAGGGGCGAAGCAATCAGCCCCAGCATTTT. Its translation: CSVQGRSNQPQHF. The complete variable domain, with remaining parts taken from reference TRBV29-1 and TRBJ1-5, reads SAVISQKPSRDICQRGTSLTIQCQVDSQVTMMFWYRQQPGQSLTLIATANQGSEATYESGFVIDKFPISRPNLTFSTLTVSNMSPEDSSIYLCSVQGRSNQPQHFGDGTRLSIL.

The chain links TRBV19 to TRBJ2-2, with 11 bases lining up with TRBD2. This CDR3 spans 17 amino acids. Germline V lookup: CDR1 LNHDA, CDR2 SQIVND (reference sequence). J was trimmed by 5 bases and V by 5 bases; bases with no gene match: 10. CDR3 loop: CASSRTTTSGNTGELFF. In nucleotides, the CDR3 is TGTGCCAGTAGTCGTACCACGACTAGCGGGAATACCGGGGAGCTGTTTTTT.

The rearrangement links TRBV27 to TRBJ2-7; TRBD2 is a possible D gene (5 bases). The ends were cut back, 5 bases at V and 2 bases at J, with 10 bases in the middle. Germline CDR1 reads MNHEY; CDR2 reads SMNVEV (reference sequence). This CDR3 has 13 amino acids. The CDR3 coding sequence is TGTGCCAGCAGTGGAGGTGACACCTACGAGCAGTACTTC. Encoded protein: CASSGGDTYEQYF.

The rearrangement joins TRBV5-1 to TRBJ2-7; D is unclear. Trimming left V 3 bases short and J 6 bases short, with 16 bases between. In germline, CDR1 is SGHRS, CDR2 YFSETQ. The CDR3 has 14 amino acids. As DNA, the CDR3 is TGCGCCAGCAGCTCCGACCCCGGGTTACCCGAGCAGTACTTC. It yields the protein CASSSDPGLPEQYF.

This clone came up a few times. The CDR3 nucleotides read TGCGCCAGCAGCTCGGCGTATCCAGGATCCGAGCAGTACTTC. Protein product: CASSSAYPGSEQYF. The chain recombines TRBV5-1 with TRBJ2-7; no definite D call. The germline V and J ends were trimmed by 3 bases and 6 bases, with 16 bases remaining between them. Germline CDR1 and CDR2: SGHRS and YFSETQ. The CDR3 covers 14 residues.